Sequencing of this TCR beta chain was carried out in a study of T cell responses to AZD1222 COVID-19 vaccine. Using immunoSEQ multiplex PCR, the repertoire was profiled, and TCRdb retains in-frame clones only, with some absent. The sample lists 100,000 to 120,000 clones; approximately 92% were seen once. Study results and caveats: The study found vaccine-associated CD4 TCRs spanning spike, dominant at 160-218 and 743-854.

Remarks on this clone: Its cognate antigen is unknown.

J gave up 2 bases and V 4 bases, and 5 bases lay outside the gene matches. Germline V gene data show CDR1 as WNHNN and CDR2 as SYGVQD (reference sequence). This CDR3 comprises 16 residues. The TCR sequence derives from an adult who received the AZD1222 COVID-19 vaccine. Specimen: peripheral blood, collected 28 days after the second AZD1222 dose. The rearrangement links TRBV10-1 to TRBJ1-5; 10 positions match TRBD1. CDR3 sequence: CASSAAGTGGNQPQHF. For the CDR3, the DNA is TGCGCCAGCAGTGCAGCCGGGACAGGGGGCAATCAGCCCCAGCATTTT.